These 9 T cell receptor beta chains originate from one sample sequenced in a study of CD8 T cells in ankylosing spondylitis. Study-wide findings and caveats: For ankylosing spondylitis blood, a TCR beta motif of 7 or 8 highly homologous variants appeared characteristic.

MiXCR, run by TCRdb on the 5' RACE reads, gives a single entry per CDR3 protein. The sample holds over 600,000 distinct CDR3 sequences, around 19% seen once. Their antigen targets remain unknown. Material: blood, either unsorted or a sorted T cell fraction (not recorded which). Receptors originate from a male donor with ankylosing spondylitis.

This chain links TRBV5-1 with TRBJ2-1, with TRBD2 matching 15 bases. The CDR3 loop spans 17 amino acids. Germline values: CDR1 SGHRS, CDR2 YFSETQ. With 6 bases clipped from V and 8 bases from J, the junction kept 12 bases outside the gene matches. The CDR3 region has the DNA TGCGCCAGCACGAATGCCGGGACTAGCGGGAGGAAGGATGAGCAGTTCTTC. Translation gives CASTNAGTSGRKDEQFF.

This clonotype was found a few times. This chain uses TRBV29-1 with TRBJ2-2, with D unclear. The CDR3 runs to 14 residues. Germline CDR1 SQVTM, CDR2 ANQGSEA. V was trimmed by 5 bases and J by 0 bases, leaving 10 bases between them. The CDR3 DNA reads as TGCAGCGTTAGACATTCCGCGAACACCGGGGAGCTGTTTTTT. Protein product: CSVRHSANTGELFF.

The CDR3 DNA reads as TGTGCCAGCAGTTACGGGGTTTCTGGGGCCAACGTCCTGACTTTC. It encodes CASSYGVSGANVLTF. This chain connects TRBV6-5 to TRBJ2-6; D gene unclear. V was clipped by 2 bases and J by 1 base, with 6 bases between them. Germline lookup yields CDR1 MNHEY and CDR2 SVGAGI. The CDR3 extends over 15 amino acids.

This clonotype was counted ten times or more. The chain carries TRBV20-1 and TRBJ2-5; D is unresolved. The length of the CDR3 is 13 residues. V lost 6 bases and J lost 5, with 16 bases in between. Germline lookup yields CDR1 DFQATT and CDR2 SNEGSKA (reference sequence). Written as DNA, the CDR3 is TGCAGTGCCCCTGGGGTGGGCGTGGAGACCCAGTACTTC. Its protein is CSAPGVGVETQYF.

This clonotype came up a few times. J is TRBJ1-5 and V is TRBV5-1; D gene uncertain. The CDR3 covers 14 residues. V was clipped by 4 bases and J by 9 bases, with 17 bases between them. Germline V gene lookup returns CDR1 SGHRS and CDR2 YFSETQ. The DNA of the CDR3 is TGCGCCAGCAGCCACGGGGTGGGAATTGCGCCCCAGCATTTT. This codes for CASSHGVGIAPQHF.

This chain connects TRBV5-5 to TRBJ2-1; 10 bases match TRBD2. Germline loops: CDR1 SGHKS, CDR2 YYEKEE (reference sequence). The length of the CDR3 is 16 residues. The ends lost 6 bases at V and 2 bases at J; junction bases unmatched: 8. In nucleotides, the CDR3 is TGTGCCAGCATCTCCCCTAGCGGGAGTACCTACAATGAGCAGTTCTTC. It translates to CASISPSGSTYNEQFF.

The genes are TRBV28 and TRBJ2-1; no clear D. The CDR3 consists of 14 residues. Germline CDR1 and CDR2: MDHEN and SYDVKM. Trimming removed 3 bases from V and 1 base from J, with 7 bases in between. In DNA form, the CDR3 reads TGTGCCAGCAGTTTCCCCAATTCCTACAATGAGCAGTTCTTC. Translation: CASSFPNSYNEQFF.

This clonotype was recorded at least ten times. V and J are TRBV20-1 and TRBJ1-1; D gene ambiguous. This CDR3 has 12 residues. The V and J ends lost 3 bases and 1 base respectively, with 6 bases between them. Germline CDR1 DFQATT, CDR2 SNEGSKA (reference sequence). For the CDR3, the DNA is TGCAGTGCTAGTTCTGGGAACACTGAAGCTTTCTTT. This gives the protein CSASSGNTEAFF.

This clonotype came up once. The genes are TRBV9 and TRBJ2-7, with no clear D. The CDR3 has 14 amino acids. V was trimmed by 0 bases and J by 6 bases, leaving 13 bases between them. Germline-derived CDR1 and CDR2 are SGDLS and YYNGEE. As DNA, the CDR3 is TGTGCCAGCAGCGTAGATTCCCTAGTCGGCGAGCAGTACTTC. This encodes CASSVDSLVGEQYF.